The 14 T cell receptor beta chains listed next were all sequenced from one sample in a study of blood T cell repertoires in COVID-19. This table comes from immunoSEQ multiplex PCR, and its TCRdb copy is limited to in-frame clones, with some not included. The table shows approximately 200,000 clones, with more than 80% occurring only once. Sequencing was done on a sample of PBMCs or T cells enriched from blood (not recorded which). These TCRs come from a man aged 25 to 45 who had recovered from COVID-19.

The chain employs TRBV5-1 and TRBJ1-3; TRBD1 is a possible D gene (5 bases). Germline CDR1 is SGHRS and CDR2 is YFSETQ. CDR3 length: 14 residues. Trimming removed 5 bases at V and 0 bases at J, with 9 bases between. The CDR3 is CASRGGYSGNTIYF. CDR3 in DNA: TGCGCCAGCAGGGGGGGTTACTCTGGAAACACCATATATTTT.

V and J are TRBV11-2 and TRBJ2-7; D possibly corresponds to TRBD2 (5 bases). V lost 2 bases and J lost 3, with 8 bases in between. The CDR3 is made up of 13 amino acids. The germline V gene has CDR1 SGHAT and CDR2 FQNNGV. Here the CDR3 DNA reads TGTGCCAGCAGCTTAATTGGGAGCTACGAGCAGTACTTC. Its protein product is CASSLIGSYEQYF.

This rearrangement joins TRBV7-2 to TRBJ2-1; D possibly corresponds to TRBD2 (6 bases). Trimming pared 6 bases from V and 2 bases from J, leaving 11 bases between. Germline values: CDR1 SGHTA, CDR2 FQGNSA. This CDR3 is built from 14 residues. The CDR3 DNA reads as TGTGCCAGCAGGCCTCTAGCGACCTACAATGAGCAGTTCTTC. Encoded protein: CASRPLATYNEQFF.

The J gene is TRBJ2-1, the V gene TRBV5-1; tentatively, D is TRBD1 (6 bases). V lost 1 base to trimming and J lost 1 base, with 9 bases between them. This CDR3 has 15 amino acids. The germline CDR1 and CDR2 sequences are SGHRS and YFSETQ. The chain's CDR3 is CASSLIQGSYNEQFF. CDR3 nucleotides: TGCGCCAGCAGCTTGATACAGGGATCCTACAATGAGCAGTTCTTC. The full variable domain, its missing parts supplied by reference TRBV5-1 and TRBJ2-1, is KAGVTQTPRYLIKTRGQQVTLSCSPISGHRSVSWYQQTPGQGLQFLFEYFSETQRNKGNFPGRFSGRQFSNSRSEMNVSTLELGDSALYLCASSLIQGSYNEQFFGPGTRLTVL.

The V and J genes are TRBV27 and TRBJ1-1; no clear D. The CDR3 is 13 amino acids. The germline gives CDR1 MNHEY, CDR2 SMNVEV (reference sequence). The V and J ends lost 3 bases and 8 bases respectively, with 13 bases between them. The CDR3 DNA is TGTGCCAGCAGTTTGCAAGGAGATTTGGAAGCTTTCTTT. Its protein is CASSLQGDLEAFF.

V and J are TRBV7-9 and TRBJ1-1; D gene uncertain. V lost 3 bases and J lost 0, with 8 bases in between. There are 14 residues in the CDR3. Germline CDR1 and CDR2: SEHNR and FQNEAQ (reference sequence). CDR3 DNA sequence: TGTGCCAGCAGCTTGGGCGAGATGAACACTGAAGCTTTCTTT. Its translation: CASSLGEMNTEAFF.

The table lists this clone with a count of one. DNA for the CDR3: TGTGCCAGCACTCCGACAAATTATAATTCACCCCTCCACTTT. Translating gives CASTPTNYNSPLHF. The gene calls are TRBV2 and TRBJ1-6; D remains unclear. CDR1 SNHLY and CDR2 FYNNEI come from the germline V gene. The length of the CDR3 is 14 residues. V was clipped by 7 bases and J by 4 bases, with 11 bases between them.

The V call is TRBV7-9, the J call TRBJ2-3; D possibly corresponds to TRBD2 (7 bases). Between the trimmed V and J ends, which lost 8 bases and 0 bases, there was a span of 12 bases. The germline V gene encodes CDR1 SEHNR and CDR2 FQNEAQ (reference sequence). This CDR3 comprises 14 residues. CDR3 amino acids: CASFEGGSTDTQYF. CDR3 in DNA: TGTGCCAGCTTCGAGGGGGGGAGCACAGATACGCAGTATTTT.

The chain recombines TRBV5-4 with TRBJ2-7; D unresolved. The V gene's germline CDR1 is SGHNT and CDR2 YYREEE (reference sequence). The CDR3 contains 17 residues. V shed 1 base and J shed 2 bases, with 19 bases lying between them. The DNA of the CDR3 is TGTGCCAGCAGCTTGAAGTTCCACCGTGACTCCACCTACGAGCAGTACTTC. This codes for CASSLKFHRDSTYEQYF.

This clone was found once. The CDR3 coding sequence is TGTGCCTGGAGTTCTACGGACAGGGTATGGGGCTACACCTTC. The encoded protein is CAWSSTDRVWGYTF. The chain employs TRBV30 and TRBJ1-2; 8 bases line up with TRBD1. The CDR3 sequence is 14 residues long. Germline values: CDR1 GTSNPN, CDR2 SVGIG (reference sequence). Trimming removed 2 bases from V and 8 bases from J; junction bases left unmatched: 10. Based on the CDR3 plus reference TRBV30 and TRBJ1-2, the full variable domain is SQTIHQWPATLVQPVGSPLSLECTVEGTSNPNLYWYRQAAGRGLQLLFYSVGIGQISSEVPQNLSASRPQDRQFILSSKKLLLSDSGFYLCAWSSTDRVWGYTFGSGTRLTVV.

The chain joins TRBV19 to TRBJ1-1; no clear D. The CDR3 covers 14 residues. The germline V gene encodes CDR1 LNHDA and CDR2 SQIVND (reference sequence). V lost 5 bases, J lost 1 base, and 11 bases lay in between. DNA of the CDR3: TGTGCCAGTAGTCGGCTGGGCCCGAACACTGAAGCTTTCTTT. This encodes CASSRLGPNTEAFF.

The chain employs TRBV7-9 and TRBJ2-7; D remains unclear. The CDR3 is 16 residues long. Trimming cost V 2 bases and J 0 bases, with 14 bases left between them. Per germline, CDR1 SEHNR and CDR2 FQNEAQ (reference sequence). The CDR3 sequence: CASSLFLLGSSYEQYF. The CDR3 nucleotides are TGTGCCAGCAGCTTATTTCTTTTGGGCAGCTCCTACGAGCAGTACTTC.

The chain is built from TRBV7-9 and TRBJ2-2, with 7 nucleotides matching TRBD1. Germline V lookup: CDR1 SEHNR, CDR2 FQNEAQ (reference sequence). V dropped 4 bases and J dropped 7; count of bases not matched to a gene: 12. The CDR3 is made up of 16 amino acids. The CDR3 loop reads CASSSGEQGEYGELFF. In nucleotides, the CDR3 is TGTGCCAGCAGCTCAGGGGAGCAGGGGGAGTACGGGGAGCTGTTTTTT. Combining the CDR3 with reference TRBV7-9 and TRBJ2-2 gives the whole variable domain DTGVSQNPRHKITKRGQNVTFRCDPISEHNRLYWYRQTLGQGPEFLTYFQNEAQLEKSRLLSDRFSAERPKGSFSTLEIQRTEQGDSAMYLCASSSGEQGEYGELFFGEGSRLTVL.

The rearrangement joins TRBV5-1 to TRBJ2-1; 9 bases match TRBD2. Trimming removed 2 bases from V and 0 bases from J; junction bases left unmatched: 3. The CDR3 is made up of 16 amino acids. Germline V gene sequence: CDR1 SGHRS, CDR2 YFSETQ. The CDR3 bases are TGCGCCAGCAGCTTAGGTAGCGGGGGCTCCTACAATGAGCAGTTCTTC. It codes for CASSLGSGGSYNEQFF.